Listed below are T cell receptor beta chains from one sample, sequenced in a study of blood T cell repertoires in COVID-19. The repertoire was sequenced with immunoSEQ multiplex PCR; TCRdb's copy has only in-frame clones and lacks some. The sample has about 360,000 clones; 70% to 90% are singletons. The material sequenced was peripheral blood. All receptors derive from a human donor in a cohort sampled during active COVID-19. Both conserved end residues are part of each CDR3. The D gene is left open where the match is weak. Where a row states a size, it is once, few, many or the class of an expanded clone; other rows omit it.

abundance	j_gene	d_gene	v_gene	CDR3nt	CDR3aa
.	TRBJ2-1	TRBD2	TRBV29-1	TGCAGCGTTGTGTTTACTAGCGGGAGGATTCAGTTCTTC	CSVVFTSGRIQFF
.	TRBJ2-7	TRBD2	TRBV5-1	TGCGCCAGCAGCCAGGGGACTAGCGGGAGGAGCTCCAACGAGCAGTACTTC	CASSQGTSGRSSNEQYF
.	TRBJ1-1	.	TRBV30	TGTGCCTGGGCCCCGCAAGGGGACACTGAAGCTTTCTTT	CAWAPQGDTEAFF
.	TRBJ1-4	.	TRBV11-2	TGTGCCAGCAGCTTAGTTAGTGGTGAGAAACTGTTTTTT	CASSLVSGEKLFF
.	TRBJ2-3	.	TRBV11-2	TGTGCCAGCAGCTTAGACCGAGACTGGGGCGAAGGCAGGAAGGATTTT	CASSLDRDWGEGRKDF
.	TRBJ2-1	.	TRBV12-3/TRBV12-4	TGTGCCAGCAGTTCCGACATCAATGAGCAGTTCTTC	CASSSDINEQFF
.	TRBJ1-5	.	TRBV5-6	TGTGCCAGCAGCCTCGGACGGGAAGATCAGCCCCAGCATTTT	CASSLGREDQPQHF
once	TRBJ1-1	.	TRBV2	TGTGCCAGCAGTGACGAGTTGTGGAGGACTGAAGCTTTCTTT	CASSDELWRTEAFF
.	TRBJ2-7	TRBD2	TRBV5-1	TGCGCCAGCAGCTTGGGGCTAGCGGGAGAGGTCTACGAGCAGTACTTC	CASSLGLAGEVYEQYF
.	TRBJ2-1	.	TRBV30	TGTGCCTGGAGACAGACGGGAGCAGACTACAATGAGCAGTTCTTC	CAWRQTGADYNEQFF
.	TRBJ1-5	TRBD1	TRBV23-1	TGCGCCAGCAGCGCGGGACAGGGGGCTGATCAGCCCCAGCATTTT	CASSAGQGADQPQHF